This T cell receptor (beta chain) was profiled in a study of CD8+CD57+ T cells in acquired aplastic anemia. About the research overall: The DNA of sorted CD4+ and CD8+ cells averaged approximately 2.9 ug.

Patients chosen for sequencing had shown CD8+CD57+ cell expansion by flow cytometry. In all patients, the disease was severe acquired aplastic anemia. The study profiled TCR beta VDJ and CDR3 using genomic DNA as template. TCRdb independently ran MiXCR on the reads; one entry per CDR3 protein. The sample has 110,000 or so distinct CDR3 sequences, 45% to 60% seen once. Whole-study results and caveats: The study identified around 28 CD8+ CDR3 sequences shared by patients and controls.

This clonotype was found a few times. Its antigen is unidentified. The CDR3 runs to 13 residues. The V and J ends lost 6 bases and 0 bases respectively, with 8 bases between them. The sequencing sample was made of sorted CD4+, CD8+, or CD8+CD57+ T cells (not recorded which) from PBMCs. This receptor was obtained from a human donor with aplastic anemia. This chain joins TRBV12-3 or TRBV12-4 and TRBJ1-1; D is perhaps TRBD1 (5 bases). The CDR3 reads CASRVQVNTEAFF. The CDR3 coding sequence is TGTGCCAGCAGGGTACAGGTGAACACTGAAGCTTTCTTT.